This T cell receptor (beta chain) derives from a study of blood T cell repertoires in COVID-19. Whole-study context: The study drew acute and convalescent COVID-19 samples from the United States, Italy and Spain.

Germline V gene lookup returns CDR1 LGHDT and CDR2 YNNKEL (reference sequence). The CDR3 covers 11 residues. Trimming cost V 8 bases and J 4 bases, with 9 bases left between them. Per the authors' pipeline: Reference gene primer amplification in the assay estimated nucleated cell counts. Produced via immunoSEQ multiplex PCR; TCRdb's table is partial and in-frame only. The DNA was the basis for D and trimming; V, J and clone size are from that table. Seen here are about 100,000 clones, roughly two thirds observed once, and the top ten hold about 5.9%. The source material was peripheral blood. The receptor's source is a man older than 75 with acute or convalescent COVID-19. The V and J genes are TRBV3-1 (or the pseudogene TRBV3-2) and TRBJ2-7; D unresolved. CDR3 in DNA: TGTGCCAGCGCCGGTACTTACGAGCAGTACTTC. It translates to CASAGTYEQYF.